The sequence of this T cell receptor beta chain was determined in a study of shared clonotypes between healthy human individuals. Clones were read by immunoSEQ multiplex PCR, and TCRdb kept only the in-frame ones, dropping some. The sample lists 650,000 to 800,000 clones, roughly 72% occurring once. CDR3 length equals 11 residues. V lost 5 bases and J lost 6, with 8 bases in between. Germline V CDR1 and CDR2: SEHNR, FQNEAQ (reference sequence). The sequence came from a young woman in good health. The material sequenced was memory CD4+ T cells sorted from blood. The sample's subset: CD45RA-negative fraction. V is TRBV7-9 and J is TRBJ2-7; no firm D call. The CDR3 DNA reads as TGTGCCAGCAGCGCCGTCGTCGAGCAGTACTTC. This encodes CASSAVVEQYF.